Presented here are 13 T cell receptor beta chains from one specimen sequenced in a study of blood T cell repertoires in COVID-19. The repertoire was sequenced with immunoSEQ multiplex PCR; TCRdb's copy has only in-frame clones and lacks some. The table lists about 220,000 clones, 80% of them singletons. The specimen sequenced was peripheral blood. Receptors were obtained from a woman aged 70-85 years with acute or convalescent COVID-19.

The chain links TRBV21-1 to TRBJ2-2; the table's D call of TRBD1 was not tested on the DNA. TRBV21-1 corresponds to a pseudogene. This CDR3 region has 17 residues. The CDR3 nucleotides are TGTGCCAGCAGCAAAAGGGGGTGGCTTAGGAAGGCCGGGGAGCTGTTTTTT. Its protein product is CASSKRGWLRKAGELFF.

The table lists this clone with a count of one. The CDR3 DNA reads as TGTGCCAGCAAACGAGCGGGGACCGGGGAGCTGTTTTTT. Translation gives CASKRAGTGELFF. The chain links TRBV3-1 (or the pseudogene TRBV3-2) to TRBJ2-2; TRBD2 aligns across 7 bases. The CDR3 covers 13 residues. The trim removed 7 bases at V and 5 bases at J, leaving 4 bases unmatched. Looked up from germline, CDR1 is LGHDT and CDR2 is YNNKEL (reference sequence).

The J gene is TRBJ2-2, the V gene TRBV7-2; weak D call: TRBD1 (5 bases). This CDR3 is 15 amino acids long. The ends were cut back, 4 bases at V and 1 base at J, with 10 bases in the middle. CDR1 is SGHTA, CDR2 FQGNSA, per germline. CDR3 sequence: CASSSAQGNTGELFF. DNA of the CDR3: TGTGCCAGCAGCTCAGCGCAGGGGAACACCGGGGAGCTGTTTTTT.

This clone was detected only once. The V and J genes are TRBV3-1 (or the pseudogene TRBV3-2) and TRBJ1-1, with no clear D. The CDR3 runs 14 residues. Germline CDR1 and CDR2: LGHDT and YNNKEL (reference sequence). V lost 1 base, J lost 0 bases, and 6 bases lay in between. CDR3 loop: CASSQAPMNTEAFF. The CDR3 bases are TGTGCCAGCAGCCAAGCCCCTATGAACACTGAAGCTTTCTTT.

In this sample, this clone turned up many times. In the same sample, other DNA sequences code for this CDR3. The chain couples TRBV5-1 to TRBJ1-6, with D possibly matching TRBD1 (5 bases). From germline, CDR1 is SGHRS and CDR2 YFSETQ. CDR3 length: 17 residues. Trimming removed 4 bases from V and 0 bases from J, with 14 bases in between. CDR3 nucleotide sequence: TGCGCCAGCAGCCCAGGCCAGGGCAGCTCCTATAATTCACCCCTCCACTTT. Its protein product is CASSPGQGSSYNSPLHF.

V gene TRBV4-1 combines with J gene TRBJ2-1, with 13 bases that match TRBD2. From germline, CDR1 is MGHRA and CDR2 YSYEKL. This CDR3 has 17 residues. Trimming cost V 3 bases and J 5 bases; bases outside gene matches: 7. The CDR3 loop reads CASSQNELAGGHNEQFF. The CDR3 DNA reads TGCGCCAGCAGCCAGAACGAACTAGCGGGGGGGCACAATGAGCAGTTCTTC.

In regard to this clone: Within the sample, other DNA sequences also encode this same CDR3. The chain links TRBV3-1 (or the pseudogene TRBV3-2) to TRBJ1-3; 8 bases agree with TRBD1. CDR1 and CDR2 from the germline V gene are LGHDT and YNNKEL (reference sequence). This CDR3 spans 16 amino acids. The V and J ends lost 3 bases and 4 bases, in that order; junction bases with no gene match: 8. The CDR3 DNA is TGTGCCAGCAGCCAGCGTACGACAGGGGCGGGAAACACCATATATTTT. Protein: CASSQRTTGAGNTIYF.

In this sample, this clone turned up a few times. The genes are TRBV6-2 or TRBV6-3 and TRBJ2-3; D is uncertain. Germline CDR1 and CDR2: MNHEY and SVGEGT. The CDR3 runs to 15 residues. V was pared by 1 base and J by 2 bases, with 10 bases between. CDR3 protein: CASSYFGTVTDTQYF. In DNA form, the CDR3 reads TGTGCCAGCAGTTACTTCGGTACTGTCACAGATACGCAGTATTTT.

The chain combines TRBV7-9 with TRBJ1-3, with 7 bases that match TRBD1. Per the germline V gene, CDR1 is SEHNR and CDR2 is FQNEAQ (reference sequence). CDR3 length: 17 residues. Losses at the gene ends were 5 bases for V and 2 bases for J; bases not matched to a gene: 12. The CDR3 spells CASSLNLDRWTGNTIYF. In DNA form, the CDR3 reads TGTGCCAGCAGCCTAAACCTGGACAGGTGGACTGGAAACACCATATATTTT.

The gene calls are TRBV6-2 or TRBV6-3 and TRBJ2-3, with D perhaps matching TRBD1 (5 bases). This CDR3 spans 19 amino acids. CDR1 is MNHEY and CDR2 is SVGEGT in the germline V gene. The V end was cut by 3 bases, the J end by 2 bases, with 24 bases between. This CDR3 is CASSYGAASSPIHTDTQYF. CDR3 nucleotides: TGTGCCAGCAGTTATGGGGCTGCTTCATCCCCGATACACACAGATACGCAGTATTTT.

The J gene is TRBJ1-6, the V gene TRBV4-1; 7 bases are shared with TRBD1. There are 14 residues in the CDR3. The V gene's germline CDR1 is MGHRA and CDR2 YSYEKL. V gave up 7 bases and J gave up 6 bases; unmatched junction bases: 6. The CDR3 coding sequence is TGCGCCAGCACCCCGGGACAGATTAATTCACCCCTCCACTTT. It translates to CASTPGQINSPLHF.

The J gene is TRBJ1-3, the V gene TRBV30, with D maybe TRBD1 (6 bases). V was cut by 3 bases and J by 2 bases, with 11 bases left in between. CDR1 is GTSNPN, CDR2 SVGIG, per germline (reference sequence). This CDR3 has 14 amino acids. The DNA for the CDR3 is TGTGCCTGGAGGACCGGGGGGCCTGGAAACACCATATATTTT. Protein sequence: CAWRTGGPGNTIYF.

The chain links TRBV6-2 or TRBV6-3 to TRBJ2-7; 9 bases map to TRBD1. V lost 6 bases, J lost 5 bases, and 11 bases stayed unmatched. CDR3 length: 15 residues. Per germline, CDR1 MNHEY and CDR2 SVGEGT. The CDR3 spells CASSPAGQGNHEQYV. The CDR3 DNA is TGTGCCAGCAGCCCCGCGGGACAGGGCAACCACGAGCAGTACGTC.